This entry concerns a single T cell receptor beta chain. Other nucleotide sequences from this sample produce the same CDR3. CDR1 is SGHRS and CDR2 is YFSETQ in the germline V gene. The ends were cut back, 0 bases at V and 3 bases at J, with 10 bases in the middle. The CDR3 totals 15 residues. Profiled with immunoSEQ multiplex PCR; TCRdb holds only in-frame clones, not every one. The profile shows roughly 2.5 million clones, about 92% of them singletons. The data belong to a study of shared clonotypes between healthy human individuals. The source of this sequence is a man between 18 and 35 years old in good health. Sequenced input: naive CD4+ T cells sorted from blood. The subset is: CD45RA+ positively selected. The chain links TRBV5-1 to TRBJ2-1, with D perhaps assigned TRBD1 or TRBD2 (5 bases each). The CDR3 here is CASSLAGAGYNEQFF. The DNA for the CDR3 is TGCGCCAGCAGCTTGGCCGGGGCCGGCTACAATGAGCAGTTCTTC. Full variable domain (remainder filled in from reference TRBV5-1 and TRBJ2-1): KAGVTQTPRYLIKTRGQQVTLSCSPISGHRSVSWYQQTPGQGLQFLFEYFSETQRNKGNFPGRFSGRQFSNSRSEMNVSTLELGDSALYLCASSLAGAGYNEQFFGPGTRLTVL.